The T cell receptor beta chain under discussion was sequenced for a study of identical twins. In this sample, this clonotype turned up many times. The CDR3 loop spans 17 amino acids. The junction had 9 bases not matched to a gene; V was cut back by 4 bases and J by 0 bases. Per germline, CDR1 LGHDT and CDR2 YNNKEL (reference sequence). TCRdb fed the 5' RACE reads into MiXCR, producing one record per CDR3 protein. The sample lists 640,000 or so distinct CDR3 sequences, 5.5% to 6.5% occurring once. The TCR originated in a young man in good health. The chain links TRBV3-1 to TRBJ1-3, with TRBD1 identical over 7 bases. The sample consisted of naive T cells sorted from blood. This CDR3 reads CASSRGTALHSGNTIYF. The CDR3, as DNA: TGTGCCAGCAGCCGGGGGACAGCCCTACACTCTGGAAACACCATATATTTT.